The subject of this entry is one T cell receptor (beta chain). This entry belongs to a study of tumor-infiltrating lymphocytes in oesophageal squamous cell carcinoma. This CDR3 has 12 residues. TCRdb called the PCR reads again in MiXCR, with one record for every CDR3 protein. Of about 12,000 distinct CDR3 sequences in the sample, approximately 47% were seen once. The receptor was derived from a male donor with esophageal squamous cell carcinoma. Material: normal esophageal tissue next to the tumor. The chain recombines TRBV7-1 with TRBJ2-1; the match to TRBD1 covers 7 bases. The J call is doubtful: the DNA matches TRBJ2-4 better. TRBV7-1 is an ORF; its function is uncertain. CDR3 region: CASSPQGNIQYF. For the CDR3, the DNA is TGTGCCAGCAGCCCACAGGGGAACATTCAGTACTTC.